The present TCR beta chain was sequenced within a study of patients and donors after allogeneic stem cell transplantation. The CDR3 length is 14 residues. Between the trimmed V and J ends, which lost 6 bases and 8 bases, there was a span of 16 bases. Germline V gene data show CDR1 as PRHDT and CDR2 as FYEKMQ (reference sequence). TCRdb re-called the RT-PCR reads with MiXCR, one entry per CDR3 protein. Altogether more than 850,000 distinct CDR3 sequences are present, 18% being singletons, with the ten largest covering 6%. The source material was blood, either unsorted or a sorted T cell fraction (not recorded which). This chain connects TRBV13 to TRBJ2-2, with D unresolved. The clonotype comes from a human donor who was either an allogeneic HSCT recipient or a stem cell or donor lymphocyte infusion donor (not recorded which). It is not recorded whose cells these are; they may come from a transplant donor. CDR3 DNA sequence: TGTGCCAGCAGAGGCTCCTTCTGGGAAGGGGAGCTGTTTTTT. Protein sequence: CASRGSFWEGELFF.